One sample yielded the 5 T cell receptor beta chains listed below, sequenced in a study of cytomegalovirus exposure and HLA in healthy donors. The table came from immunoSEQ multiplex PCR; TCRdb's copy has only in-frame clones and leaves some out. There are about 160,000 clones in the sample; under 90% occur only once, and 4% to 5% lies in the top ten. Sample: PBMCs. These TCRs come from a man aged 18 to 30 in good health and CMV-seropositive.

This clone showed up just once. This chain links TRBV7-8 with TRBJ2-3; 7 nucleotides line up with TRBD2. Germline V gene lookup returns CDR1 SGHVS and CDR2 FQNEAQ. CDR3 length equals 16 residues. The trim removed 1 base at V and 2 bases at J, leaving 6 bases unmatched. The CDR3 sequence: CASSLGVAGATDTQYF. The DNA of the CDR3 is TGTGCCAGCAGCTTAGGTGTCGCGGGAGCCACAGATACGCAGTATTTT.

The genes are TRBV27 and TRBJ2-3; 8 bases fit TRBD1. The CDR3 is made up of 16 amino acids. Germline values: CDR1 MNHEY, CDR2 SMNVEV (reference sequence). J gave up 3 bases and V 5 bases, and 10 bases lay outside the gene matches. CDR3 protein: CASSAMTGVFTDTQYF. The CDR3 DNA is TGTGCCAGCAGTGCAATGACAGGGGTTTTTACAGATACGCAGTATTTT.

A single count supports this clone. The CDR3 region has the DNA TGCGCCAGCTGGGCAGGGGGTTCGGTCACTGAAGCTTTCTTT. Translated: CASWAGGSVTEAFF. The genes are TRBV10-1 and TRBJ1-1, with 7 bases identical to TRBD1. Unmatched junction bases numbered 10, after V lost 8 bases and J lost 4 bases. The CDR3 sequence is 14 residues long. Germline assignment: CDR1 WNHNN and CDR2 SYGVQD (reference sequence).

The chain recombines TRBV28 with TRBJ2-5; D remains ambiguous. The V gene's germline CDR1 is MDHEN and CDR2 SYDVKM. V lost 10 bases and J 4 bases, leaving 7 bases between the germline ends. The CDR3 covers 10 residues. For the CDR3, the DNA is TGTGCCACAAGAGCAGAGACCCAGTACTTC. Its translation: CATRAETQYF.

This chain links TRBV7-6 with TRBJ2-2, with 9 bases matching TRBD1. CDR1 and CDR2 (germline): SGHVS, FNYEAQ. The CDR3 spans 15 residues. J was trimmed by 6 bases and V by 4 bases; bases with no gene match: 6. CDR3 DNA: TGTGCCAGCAGCTCCCGGGACAGGGAAGCCGGGGAGCTGTTTTTT. This encodes CASSSRDREAGELFF.